Below are 28 T cell receptor beta chains sequenced from a single sample in a study of post-analysis software for immune sequencing data. Regarding the study as a whole: Among about 5 TRBV segments more frequent in patients than controls were TRBV5-6, TRBV5-1 and TRBV20-1.

Their antigens are not known. Presence of unique molecular identifiers characterized the TCR beta cDNA libraries. A single record per CDR3 protein comes from TCRdb applying MiXCR to the PCR reads. Here the sample spans about 190,000 distinct CDR3 sequences, over 25% being singletons. The sequenced material came from blood. These receptors were taken from a girl under 18 with multiple sclerosis.

This clonotype was detected only a few times. This rearrangement joins TRBV28 to TRBJ2-5; no reliable D call. The germline gives CDR1 MDHEN, CDR2 SYDVKM. The ends were cut back, 3 bases at V and 1 base at J, with 12 bases in the middle. The CDR3 spans 15 residues. The CDR3 sequence is CASSFENRAQETQYF. CDR3 coding DNA: TGTGCCAGCAGTTTCGAAAACCGGGCCCAAGAGACCCAGTACTTC.

Remarks on this clonotype: This may be a read error, as it is one base from a much larger clone. The V gene is TRBV7-6, the J gene TRBJ2-4, with D possibly matching TRBD1 (5 bases). Germline V gives CDR1 SGHVS, CDR2 FNYEAQ. There are 13 residues in the CDR3. The V end lost 5 bases, the J end lost 11 bases, and 16 bases lay between the germline ends. CDR3 region: CASSPIGADFQYF. In DNA, the CDR3 is TGTGCCAGCAGCCCAATTGGGGCCGATTTTCAGTACTTC.

As regards this clonotype: The junction departs from the called germline gene at one end, perhaps through a read error. The rearrangement joins TRBV3-1 to TRBJ2-3; the D is unclear. Germline values: CDR1 LGHDT, CDR2 YNNKEL (reference sequence). There are 14 residues in the CDR3. The CDR3 nucleotides read TGTGCCGGCAGCCAAGGCACCCTCAGAGATACGCAGTATTTT. Translation: CAGSQGTLRDTQYF.

The chain links TRBV12-3 or TRBV12-4 to TRBJ2-7; 13 bases map to TRBD2. The V gene end was trimmed by 6 bases and the J gene end by 3 bases; junction bases not matched to a gene: 2. The CDR3 runs 14 residues. The CDR3 region is CASRLAGGYYEQYF. CDR3 nucleotide sequence: TGTGCCAGCAGACTAGCGGGAGGGTACTACGAGCAGTACTTC.

To note about this clonotype: This may stem from a read error, because a much larger clone lies one nucleotide away. The chain employs TRBV20-1 and TRBJ2-1; maybe TRBD2 (6 bases). This CDR3 comprises 12 residues. The germline gives CDR1 DFQATT, CDR2 SNEGSKA (reference sequence). The CDR3 DNA follows: TGCAGGGCTAGACGGAGCGGGCCTGAGCAGTTCTTC. This codes for CRARRSGPEQFF.

The chain has TRBV20-1 and TRBJ1-5; D is possibly TRBD1 (5 bases). Trimming cost V 4 bases and J 3 bases, with 19 bases left between them. Germline V CDR1 and CDR2: DFQATT, SNEGSKA (reference sequence). This CDR3 has 16 amino acids. CDR3 DNA: TGCAGTGCTAACTCGGGGTGGGGGTCCAACAATCAGCCCCAGCATTTT. It codes for CSANSGWGSNNQPQHF.

This chain links TRBV12-3 or TRBV12-4 with TRBJ1-5; D is possibly TRBD1 (5 bases). There are 13 residues in the CDR3. Trimming stripped 0 bases from V and 9 bases from J, with 9 bases between. CDR3 coding DNA: TGTGCCAGCAGTTTAGCGCGACAGCTGCCCCAGCATTTT. It specifies CASSLARQLPQHF.

This rearrangement joins TRBV7-2 to TRBJ2-2; no clear D gene. Trimming took 1 base from V and 5 from J, leaving 11 bases between them. Germline CDR1 and CDR2: SGHTA and FQGNSA. The CDR3 has 15 residues. The CDR3 protein is CASSLVGWTTGELFF. The DNA for the CDR3 is TGTGCCAGCAGCTTAGTTGGGTGGACGACCGGGGAGCTGTTTTTT.

This clonotype was seen a handful of times. The V call is TRBV20-1, the J call TRBJ2-5, with D possibly being TRBD2 (5 bases). Trimming pared 2 bases from V and 11 bases from J, leaving 18 bases between. Germline CDR1 DFQATT, CDR2 SNEGSKA (reference sequence). The CDR3 sequence is 13 residues long. The CDR3: CSARPRGNNEQYF. CDR3 bases: TGCAGTGCTAGACCGCGAGGGAACAATGAGCAGTACTTC.

This clonotype came up a few times. The J gene is TRBJ1-1, the V gene TRBV11-2; the match to TRBD1 covers 7 bases. This CDR3 comprises 14 residues. Unmatched junction bases numbered 4, after V lost 4 bases and J lost 2 bases. Germline CDR1 SGHAT, CDR2 FQNNGV. The DNA for the CDR3 is TGTGCCAGCAGCTCCTGGACAGGAAACACTGAAGCTTTCTTT. The encoded protein is CASSSWTGNTEAFF.

The CDR3 reads CASSPRRVGYNEQFF. The CDR3 DNA follows: TGCGCCAGCAGCCCACGCAGGGTGGGCTACAATGAGCAGTTCTTC. The chain combines TRBV5-1 with TRBJ2-1, with D possibly being TRBD1 (5 bases). Per germline, CDR1 SGHRS and CDR2 YFSETQ. The V gene lost 4 bases and the J gene lost 3 bases, with 14 bases spanning the gap. The CDR3 spans 15 residues.

In its sample, this clonotype was seen a few times. V and J are TRBV30 and TRBJ2-1; perhaps TRBD1 as D (5 bases). The CDR3 sequence is 14 residues long. Trimming left V 5 bases short and J 0 bases short, with 11 bases between. Germline V gives CDR1 GTSNPN, CDR2 SVGIG (reference sequence). In DNA, the CDR3 is TGTGCCTGGGGACGCCAGGGCTCCTACAATGAGCAGTTCTTC. Amino acid sequence: CAWGRQGSYNEQFF.

The CDR3 DNA is TGTGCCTGGAGTGTTGGACAGGGGGCGGGCGAGCAGTACTTC. It specifies CAWSVGQGAGEQYF. The rearrangement links TRBV30 to TRBJ2-5; TRBD1 matches at 11 bases. The J call is doubtful: the DNA matches TRBJ2-7 better. CDR1 is GTSNPN and CDR2 is SVGIG in the germline V gene (reference sequence). The CDR3 is 14 residues long.

The rearrangement joins TRBV12-3 or TRBV12-4 to TRBJ1-2; 8 bases agree with TRBD1. This CDR3 is built from 14 residues. J gave up 7 bases and V 6 bases, and 10 bases lay outside the gene matches. The CDR3 region is CASSRDRGARGYTF. The CDR3 coding sequence is TGTGCCAGCAGCCGAGACAGGGGCGCTCGTGGCTACACCTTC.

This clonotype was observed at least ten times. The J gene is TRBJ1-4, the V gene TRBV15; 7 bases agree with TRBD1. The junction had 7 bases not matched to a gene; V was cut back by 7 bases and J by 5 bases. Germline V gives CDR1 LNHNV, CDR2 YYDKDF (reference sequence). The CDR3 runs to 14 residues. CDR3 nucleotide sequence: TGTGCCACCACCGGGACGGGACAGAATGAAAAACTGTTTTTT. Translated: CATTGTGQNEKLFF.

In this sample, this clonotype turned up many times. The chain employs TRBV28 and TRBJ2-7; 9 nucleotides match TRBD2. The germline gives CDR1 MDHEN, CDR2 SYDVKM. The trim removed 7 bases at V and 1 base at J, leaving 5 bases unmatched. This CDR3 is 14 amino acids long. This CDR3 is CASKGLASSYEQYF. For the CDR3, the DNA is TGTGCCAGCAAAGGACTAGCGAGTTCCTACGAGCAGTACTTC.

This clonotype was recorded a few times. A much more abundant neighbour one base away suggests this may be a read error. The chain employs TRBV5-1 and TRBJ2-5; the D is unclear. Germline V gene sequence: CDR1 SGHRS, CDR2 YFSETQ. The CDR3 sequence is 12 residues long. The CDR3 is CASSLERESQYF. DNA for the CDR3: TGCGCCAGCAGCTTGGAGCGAGAGTCCCAGTACTTC.

On this clonotype itself: Just one base apart from a much larger clone, this may be a read error. The chain has TRBV10-3 and TRBJ1-2; D gene ambiguous. The V gene's germline CDR1 is ENHRY and CDR2 SYGVKD. CDR3 length: 14 residues. Trimming cost V 2 bases and J 4 bases, with 11 bases left between them. CDR3 bases: TGTGCCATCAGTGAGGGCATCGAATGCTATGGCTACACCTTC. This codes for CAISEGIECYGYTF.

This clonotype was seen many times. V gene TRBV7-9 combines with J gene TRBJ2-3; possible D gene TRBD2, 6 bases. The CDR3 is 13 residues long. CDR1 and CDR2 (germline): SEHNR, FQNEAQ (reference sequence). Trimming cost V 4 bases and J 2 bases, with 7 bases left between them. CDR3 amino acids: CASSWDFTDTQYF. In DNA, the CDR3 is TGTGCCAGCAGCTGGGACTTCACAGATACGCAGTATTTT.

As for this clonotype: A much larger clone is a single base away; this may be a read error. This chain links TRBV12-3 or TRBV12-4 with TRBJ2-1; D possibly corresponds to TRBD1 (6 bases). CDR3 size: 13 residues. Trimming removed 6 bases at V and 9 bases at J, with 15 bases between. The CDR3 DNA is TGTGCCAGCAGAACGGACAGAGACAGTGAGCAGTTCTTC. Its translation: CASRTDRDSEQFF.

V is TRBV5-1 and J is TRBJ1-1; TRBD1 aligns across 9 bases. CDR1 is SGHRS and CDR2 is YFSETQ in the germline V gene. V lost 3 bases, J lost 5 bases, and 8 bases stayed unmatched. CDR3 length: 15 amino acids. CDR3 in amino acids: CASSSITGGDTEAFF. DNA of the CDR3: TGCGCCAGCAGCTCGATAACAGGGGGCGATACTGAAGCTTTCTTT.

Points on this clonotype: It may be a read error: a sequence one base away is much more abundant. The J gene is TRBJ1-1, the V gene TRBV4-1; D call uncertain. Germline CDR1 is MGHRA and CDR2 is YSYEKL. CDR3 length: 17 amino acids. CDR3 sequence (DNA): TGCGCCAGCAGCCAGAACTCTGGCGGGTACGCGGTGACTGAAGCTGTCTTT. It yields the protein CASSQNSGGYAVTEAVF.

This clonotype came up a few times. V is TRBV7-9 and J is TRBJ1-6; tentatively, D is TRBD1 (5 bases). CDR1 and CDR2 from the germline V gene are SEHNR and FQNEAQ (reference sequence). Trimming cost V 5 bases and J 6 bases, with 17 bases left between them. CDR3 size: 16 residues. The CDR3 reads CASSPQGPGFNSPLHF. The CDR3 DNA is TGTGCCAGCAGCCCTCAGGGTCCAGGTTTTAATTCACCCCTCCACTTT.

Here the CDR3 reads CASSESIGDRVSYEQYF. Written as DNA, the CDR3 is TGTGCCAGCAGTGAATCGATTGGGGACAGGGTATCCTACGAGCAGTACTTC. V is TRBV25-1 and J is TRBJ2-7; 9 nucleotides agree with TRBD1. Germline loops: CDR1 MGHDK, CDR2 SYGVNS. Losses at the gene ends were 1 base for V and 1 base for J; bases not matched to a gene: 8. CDR3 size: 17 residues.

V and J are TRBV5-6 and TRBJ1-1, with D perhaps matching TRBD1 (6 bases). The V gene's germline CDR1 is SGHDT and CDR2 YYEEEE. This CDR3 has 12 amino acids. The ends were cut back, 3 bases at V and 10 bases at J, with 13 bases in the middle. Here the CDR3 reads CASSSVQGAAFF. CDR3 bases: TGTGCCAGCAGCTCCGTACAGGGTGCAGCTTTCTTT.

On this clonotype: A read error is possible here, since a much larger clone lies one base away. The CDR3: CSGRGGGDEQFF. DNA of the CDR3: TGCAGCGGCCGGGGGGGTGGCGATGAGCAGTTCTTC. V usage is TRBV29-1 and J usage is TRBJ2-1; 8 bases are a match to TRBD2. The CDR3 is 12 amino acids. CDR1 is SQVTM and CDR2 is ANQGSEA in the germline V gene. J gave up 8 bases and V 7 bases, and 7 bases lay outside the gene matches.

The table lists this clonotype with a few counts. The CDR3 coding sequence is TGTGCCAGCAGTTTCAGGACCACAACACCCACCTCTGGGGCCAACGTCCTGACTTTC. It translates to CASSFRTTTPTSGANVLTF. The gene calls are TRBV27 and TRBJ2-6, with unresolved D. Germline assignment: CDR1 MNHEY and CDR2 SMNVEV (reference sequence). This CDR3 is 19 amino acids long. V shed 3 bases and J shed 0 bases, with 18 bases lying between them. The full variable domain, in which reference TRBV27 and TRBJ2-6 provide the parts outside the CDR3, is EAQVTQNPRYLITVTGKKLTVTCSQNMNHEYMSWYRQDPGLGLRQIYYSMNVEVTDKGDVPEGYKVSRKEKRNFPLILESPSPNQTSLYFCASSFRTTTPTSGANVLTFGAGSRLTVL.

V and J are TRBV7-2 and TRBJ1-1; D is undetermined. Trimming took off 5 bases at V and 1 base at J, with 11 bases between the two ends. Germline V gives CDR1 SGHTA, CDR2 FQGNSA. This CDR3 is built from 14 residues. CDR3 region: CASSHLGTNTEAFF. The CDR3 DNA reads as TGTGCCAGCAGCCATTTGGGCACGAACACTGAAGCTTTCTTT.